This TCR beta chain is from a study of early T cells in non-severe SARS-CoV-2 infection. Across the study: Bulk RNA isolated from unsorted whole blood underwent sequencing; chains were not paired. Regarding the study as a whole: Matching against VDJdb likely underestimated virus-specific expansions, favoring anti-spike CD8.

The CDR3 spans 12 residues. With 6 bases removed from V and 9 bases from J, the gap between germline ends came to 12 bases. In germline, CDR1 is MGHRA, CDR2 YSYEKL. Separate cDNA molecules each had unique molecular identifiers attached to them. Via MiXCR, TCRdb re-called the 5' RACE reads, giving one row per CDR3 protein. The sample consists of about 83,000 distinct CDR3 sequences, more than 9% of them appearing once. The table lists this clonotype with many counts. Its antigen remains unidentified. The starting material was whole blood, obtained at baseline. V is TRBV4-1 and J is TRBJ2-1, with D possibly matching TRBD1 (8 bases). The clonotype originates from an adult who was a healthcare worker with PCR-confirmed SARS-CoV-2 infection or an uninfected control (not recorded which). The CDR3: CASRQGGSEQFF. The CDR3 region has the DNA TGCGCCAGCAGACAGGGGGGGAGTGAGCAGTTCTTC.